The source of this T cell receptor beta chain is a study of blood T cell repertoires in COVID-19. Study background: Sources were T cells, B-cell-depleted T cells, or PBMCs; the material itself was cDNA or gDNA.

V gave up 6 bases and J gave up 7 bases; unmatched junction bases: 13. In germline, CDR1 is SGHNT, CDR2 YYREEE (reference sequence). The CDR3 has 15 residues. This clone was counted a single time. As handled by the study authors: The authors estimated nucleated cell counts from reference gene primer amplification. The repertoire was sequenced with immunoSEQ multiplex PCR; TCRdb's copy has only in-frame clones and lacks some. V and J calls and clone size are given by that table; D and trimming were obtained from the DNA. The data contain 150,000 to 250,000 clones, 80% to 90% of them singletons. Two negative PCRs, clearance, or symptom resolution had been documented for recovered Cohort 3 donors.

The sequenced material came from PBMCs or T cells enriched from blood (not recorded which). This TCR was recovered from a man between 35 and 55 years old who had recovered from COVID-19. The chain has TRBV5-4 and TRBJ2-1, with 7 nucleotides matching TRBD2. The CDR3 here is CASTLPGASGNEQFF. CDR3 sequence (DNA): TGTGCCAGCACCCTCCCCGGGGCTAGCGGTAATGAGCAGTTCTTC.